This T cell receptor (beta chain) derives from a study of cytotoxic CD8 clonotypes in ibrutinib-treated CLL. This clone was seen a few times. Using immunoSEQ multiplex PCR, the repertoire was profiled, and TCRdb retains in-frame clones only, with some absent. The sample includes 73,000 or so clones, 68% of them seen just once. V was clipped by 2 bases and J by 4 bases, with 8 bases between them. There are 14 residues in the CDR3. Germline assignment: CDR1 MNHEY and CDR2 SVGAGI. Here the sequenced sample was PBMCs, taken after 12 months of ibrutinib treatment. The receptor was isolated from a human donor with chronic lymphocytic leukemia. This chain connects TRBV6-5 to TRBJ2-2, with D unclear. The CDR3 region has the DNA TGTGCCAGCAGTTACAGTGAGGCCACCGGGGAGCTGTTTTTT. This translates into CASSYSEATGELFF.